This paragraph covers one T cell receptor (beta chain) sequence. This entry belongs to a study of technical replicates of blood from a few donors. This table comes from immunoSEQ multiplex PCR, and its TCRdb copy is limited to in-frame clones, with some not included. The sample contains 70,000 to 95,000 clones, 75% to 95% of which appear only once. The V gene's germline CDR1 is DFQATT and CDR2 SNEGSKA (reference sequence). The CDR3 length is 11 residues. The V gene lost 5 bases and the J gene lost 6 bases, with 10 bases spanning the gap. The sample taken for sequencing was T cells isolated from PBMCs. J is TRBJ1-1 and V is TRBV20-1; maybe TRBD1 (6 bases). This clonotype originated in a human donor in good health. Some clones in this sample may be carry-over from other donors' samples. In DNA form, the CDR3 reads TGCAGTGCTGTATACAGGGCTGAAGCTTTCTTT. Encoded protein: CSAVYRAEAFF.